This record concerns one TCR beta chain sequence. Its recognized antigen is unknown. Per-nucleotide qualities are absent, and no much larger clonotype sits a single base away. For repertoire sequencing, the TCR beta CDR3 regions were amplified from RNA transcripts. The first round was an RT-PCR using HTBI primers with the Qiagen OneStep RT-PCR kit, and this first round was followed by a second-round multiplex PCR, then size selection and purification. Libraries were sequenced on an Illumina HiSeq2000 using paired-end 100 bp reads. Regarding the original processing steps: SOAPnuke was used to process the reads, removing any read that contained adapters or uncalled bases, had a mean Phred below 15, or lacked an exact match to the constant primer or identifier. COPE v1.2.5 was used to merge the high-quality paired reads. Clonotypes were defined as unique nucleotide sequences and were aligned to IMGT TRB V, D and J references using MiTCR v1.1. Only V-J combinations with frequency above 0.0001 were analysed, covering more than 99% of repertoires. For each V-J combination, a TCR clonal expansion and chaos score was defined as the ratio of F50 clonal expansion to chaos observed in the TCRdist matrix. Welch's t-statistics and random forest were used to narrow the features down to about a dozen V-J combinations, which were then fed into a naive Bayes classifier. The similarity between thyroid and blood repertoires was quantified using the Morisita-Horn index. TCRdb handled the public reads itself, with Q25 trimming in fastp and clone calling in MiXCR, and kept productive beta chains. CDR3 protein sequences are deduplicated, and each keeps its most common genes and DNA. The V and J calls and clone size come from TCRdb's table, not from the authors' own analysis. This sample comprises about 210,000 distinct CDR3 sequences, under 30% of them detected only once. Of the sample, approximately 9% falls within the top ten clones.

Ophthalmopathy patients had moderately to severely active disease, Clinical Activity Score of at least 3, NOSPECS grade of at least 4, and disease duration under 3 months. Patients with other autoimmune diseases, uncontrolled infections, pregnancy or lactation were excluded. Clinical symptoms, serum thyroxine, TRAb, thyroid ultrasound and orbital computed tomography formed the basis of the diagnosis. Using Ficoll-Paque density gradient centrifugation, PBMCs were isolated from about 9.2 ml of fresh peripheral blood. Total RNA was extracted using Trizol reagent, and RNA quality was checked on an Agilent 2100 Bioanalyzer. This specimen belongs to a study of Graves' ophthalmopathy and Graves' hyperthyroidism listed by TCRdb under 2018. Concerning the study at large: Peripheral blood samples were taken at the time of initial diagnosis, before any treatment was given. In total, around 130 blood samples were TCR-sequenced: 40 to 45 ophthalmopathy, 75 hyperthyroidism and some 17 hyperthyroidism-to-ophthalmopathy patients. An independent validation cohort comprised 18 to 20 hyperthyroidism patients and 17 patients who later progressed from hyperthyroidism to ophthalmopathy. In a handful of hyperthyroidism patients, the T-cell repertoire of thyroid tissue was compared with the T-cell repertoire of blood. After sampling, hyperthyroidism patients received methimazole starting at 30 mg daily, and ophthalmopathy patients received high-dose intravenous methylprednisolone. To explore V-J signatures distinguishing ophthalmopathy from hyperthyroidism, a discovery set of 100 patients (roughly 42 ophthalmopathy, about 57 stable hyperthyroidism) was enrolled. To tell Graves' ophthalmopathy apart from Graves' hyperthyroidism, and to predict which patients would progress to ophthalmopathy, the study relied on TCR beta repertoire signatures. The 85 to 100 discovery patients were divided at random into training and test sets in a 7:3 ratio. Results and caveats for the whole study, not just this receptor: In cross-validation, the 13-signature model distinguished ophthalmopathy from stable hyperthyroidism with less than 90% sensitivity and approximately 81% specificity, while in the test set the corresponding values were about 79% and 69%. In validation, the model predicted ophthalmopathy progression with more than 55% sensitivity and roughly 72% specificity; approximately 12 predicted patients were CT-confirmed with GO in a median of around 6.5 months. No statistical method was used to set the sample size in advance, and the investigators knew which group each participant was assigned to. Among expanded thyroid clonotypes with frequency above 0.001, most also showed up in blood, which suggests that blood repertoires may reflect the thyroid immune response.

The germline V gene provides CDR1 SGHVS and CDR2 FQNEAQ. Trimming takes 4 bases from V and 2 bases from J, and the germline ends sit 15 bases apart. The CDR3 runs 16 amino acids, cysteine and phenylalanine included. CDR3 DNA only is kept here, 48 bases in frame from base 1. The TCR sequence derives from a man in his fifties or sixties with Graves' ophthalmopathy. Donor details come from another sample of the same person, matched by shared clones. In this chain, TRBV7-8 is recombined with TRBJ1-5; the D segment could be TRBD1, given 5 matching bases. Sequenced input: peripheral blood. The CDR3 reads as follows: CASSWAGGERNQPQHF. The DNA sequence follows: TGTGCCAGCAGCTGGGCGGGGGGGGAGCGCAATCAGCCCCAGCATTTT.